This TCR beta chain was sequenced during a study of control samples from healthy donors and cancer patients. V gave up 5 bases and J gave up 0 bases, with 7 bases separating them. Germline CDR1 reads MNHEY; CDR2 reads SVGAGI. The CDR3 has 13 amino acids. This clone has just a few counts. The table came from immunoSEQ multiplex PCR; TCRdb's copy has only in-frame clones and leaves some out. The table has 150,000 or so clones, about 94% seen once. This receptor was obtained from a man in his forties in good health. The sequenced material came from blood. The chain combines TRBV6-5 with TRBJ1-2; weak D call: TRBD1 (6 bases). The DNA for the CDR3 is TGTGCCAGCAGTAGGGGGGCTAACTATGGCTACACCTTC. Its protein product is CASSRGANYGYTF.